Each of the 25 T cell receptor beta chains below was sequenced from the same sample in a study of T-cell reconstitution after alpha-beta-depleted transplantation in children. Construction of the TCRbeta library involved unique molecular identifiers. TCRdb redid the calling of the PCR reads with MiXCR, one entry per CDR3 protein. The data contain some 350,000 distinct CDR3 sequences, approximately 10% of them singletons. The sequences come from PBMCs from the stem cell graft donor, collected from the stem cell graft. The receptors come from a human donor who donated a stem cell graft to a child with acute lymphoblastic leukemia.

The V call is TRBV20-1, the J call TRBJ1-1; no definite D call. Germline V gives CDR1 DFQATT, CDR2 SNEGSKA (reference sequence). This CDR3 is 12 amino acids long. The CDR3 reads CRVFTANTEAFF. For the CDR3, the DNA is TGCAGAGTATTTACAGCGAACACTGAAGCTTTCTTT.

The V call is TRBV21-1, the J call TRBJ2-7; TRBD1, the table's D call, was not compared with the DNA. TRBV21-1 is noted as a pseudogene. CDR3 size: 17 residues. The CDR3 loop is CASSKGGLTEFHYEQHF. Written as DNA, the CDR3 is TGTGCCAGCAGCAAAGGAGGTTTGACAGAGTTTCACTACGAGCAGCACTTC.

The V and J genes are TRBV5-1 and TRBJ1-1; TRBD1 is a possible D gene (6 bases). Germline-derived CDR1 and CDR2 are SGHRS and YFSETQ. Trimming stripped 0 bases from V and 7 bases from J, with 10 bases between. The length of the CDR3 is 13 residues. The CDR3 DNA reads TGCGCCAGCAGCTTGGGGCGGACAGTTGAAGCTTTCTTT. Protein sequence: CASSLGRTVEAFF.

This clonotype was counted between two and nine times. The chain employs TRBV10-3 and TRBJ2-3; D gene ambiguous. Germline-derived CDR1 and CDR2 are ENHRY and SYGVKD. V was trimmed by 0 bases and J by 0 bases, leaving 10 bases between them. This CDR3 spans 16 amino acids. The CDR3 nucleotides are TGTGCCATCAGTGAGTCGGGTGCAACTAGCACAGATACGCAGTATTTT. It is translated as CAISESGATSTDTQYF.

The CDR3 sequence is CASSIPQGPGNTIYF. CDR3 DNA sequence: TGTGCCAGCAGTATACCTCAGGGGCCTGGAAACACCATATATTTT. This chain connects TRBV6-5 to TRBJ1-3; maybe TRBD1 (6 bases). V gave up 5 bases and J gave up 2 bases, with 13 bases separating them. This CDR3 has 15 residues. Germline V gives CDR1 MNHEY, CDR2 SVGAGI.

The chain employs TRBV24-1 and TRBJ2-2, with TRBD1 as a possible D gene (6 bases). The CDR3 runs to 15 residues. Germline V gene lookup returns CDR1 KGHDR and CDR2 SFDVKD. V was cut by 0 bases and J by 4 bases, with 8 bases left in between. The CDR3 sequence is CATSDLRGITGELFF. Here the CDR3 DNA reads TGTGCCACCAGTGATTTGAGGGGGATCACCGGGGAGCTGTTTTTT.

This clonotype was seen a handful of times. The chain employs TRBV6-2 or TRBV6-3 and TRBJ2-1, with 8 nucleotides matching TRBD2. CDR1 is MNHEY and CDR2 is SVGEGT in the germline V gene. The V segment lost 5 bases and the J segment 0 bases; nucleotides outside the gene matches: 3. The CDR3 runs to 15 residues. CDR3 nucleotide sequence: TGTGCCAGCAGTAGGACTAGCAGCTCCTACAATGAGCAGTTCTTC. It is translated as CASSRTSSSYNEQFF.

Written as DNA, the CDR3 is TGCGCCAGCAGCCAAGTGACTAGCGGTTCCTACGAGCAGTACTTC. Its protein is CASSQVTSGSYEQYF. V usage is TRBV4-1 and J usage is TRBJ2-7, with 9 bases matching TRBD2. V trimming: 1 base; J trimming: 1 base; junction bases outside the gene matches: 2. The CDR3 has 15 amino acids. The germline CDR1 and CDR2 sequences are MGHRA and YSYEKL.

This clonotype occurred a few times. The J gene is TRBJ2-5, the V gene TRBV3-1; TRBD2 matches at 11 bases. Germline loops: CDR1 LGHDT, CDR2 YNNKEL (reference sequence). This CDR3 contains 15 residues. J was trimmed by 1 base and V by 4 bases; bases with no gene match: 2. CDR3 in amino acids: CASSLSGGAQETQYF. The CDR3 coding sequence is TGTGCCAGCAGCCTTAGCGGGGGGGCCCAAGAGACCCAGTACTTC.

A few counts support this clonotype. CDR3 amino acids: CASSSYLGITGELFF. For the CDR3, the DNA is TGTGCCAGCAGTTCCTACCTCGGGATCACCGGGGAGCTGTTTTTT. The gene calls are TRBV28 and TRBJ2-2; a weak D match, TRBD2 (5 bases). V was trimmed by 4 bases and J by 4 bases, leaving 13 bases between them. This CDR3 has 15 residues. The germline gives CDR1 MDHEN, CDR2 SYDVKM.

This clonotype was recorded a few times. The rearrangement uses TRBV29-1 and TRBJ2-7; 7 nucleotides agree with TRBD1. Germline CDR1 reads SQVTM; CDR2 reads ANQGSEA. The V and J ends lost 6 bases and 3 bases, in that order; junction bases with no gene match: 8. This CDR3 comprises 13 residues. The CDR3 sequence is CSVLRDSNYEQYF. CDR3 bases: TGCAGCGTGCTCCGGGACAGTAACTACGAGCAGTACTTC.

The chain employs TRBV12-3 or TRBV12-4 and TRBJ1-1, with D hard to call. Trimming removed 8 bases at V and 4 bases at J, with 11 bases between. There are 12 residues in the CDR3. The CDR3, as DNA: TGTGCCAGCCGACACGATTGCACTGAAGCTTTCTTT. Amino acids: CASRHDCTEAFF.

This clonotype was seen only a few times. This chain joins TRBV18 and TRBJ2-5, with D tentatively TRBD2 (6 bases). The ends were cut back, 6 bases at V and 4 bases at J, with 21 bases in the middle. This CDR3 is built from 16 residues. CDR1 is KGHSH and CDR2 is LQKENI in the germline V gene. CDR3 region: CASSLGGAGPGETQYF. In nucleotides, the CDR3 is TGTGCCAGCTCCCTAGGCGGGGCAGGGCCTGGAGAGACCCAGTACTTC.

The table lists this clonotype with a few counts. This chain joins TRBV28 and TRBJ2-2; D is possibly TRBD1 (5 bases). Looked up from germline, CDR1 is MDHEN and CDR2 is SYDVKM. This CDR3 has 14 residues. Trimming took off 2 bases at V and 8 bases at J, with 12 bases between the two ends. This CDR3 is CASSLGAFQGELFF. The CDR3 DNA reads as TGTGCCAGCAGTTTAGGGGCATTCCAGGGGGAGCTGTTTTTT.

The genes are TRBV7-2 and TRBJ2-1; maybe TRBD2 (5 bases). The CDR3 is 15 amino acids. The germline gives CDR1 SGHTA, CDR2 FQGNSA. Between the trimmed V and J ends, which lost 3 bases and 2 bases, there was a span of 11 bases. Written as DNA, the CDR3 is TGTGCCAGCAGCTTTAGTGGGAGCGCCTACAATGAGCAGTTCTTC. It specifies CASSFSGSAYNEQFF. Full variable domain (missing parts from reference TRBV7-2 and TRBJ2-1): GAGVSQSPSNKVTEKGKDVELRCDPISGHTALYWYRQSLGQGLEFLIYFQGNSAPDKSGLPSDRFSAERTGGSVSTLTIQRTQQEDSAVYLCASSFSGSAYNEQFFGPGTRLTVL.

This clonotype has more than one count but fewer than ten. The CDR3 spells CAWSSTANQPQHF. In nucleotides, the CDR3 is TGTGCCTGGAGTAGCACCGCTAATCAGCCCCAGCATTTT. V usage is TRBV30 and J usage is TRBJ1-5, with D unresolved. Between the trimmed V and J ends, which lost 2 bases and 4 bases, there was a span of 9 bases. The germline V gene has CDR1 GTSNPN and CDR2 SVGIG (reference sequence). CDR3 length: 13 residues.

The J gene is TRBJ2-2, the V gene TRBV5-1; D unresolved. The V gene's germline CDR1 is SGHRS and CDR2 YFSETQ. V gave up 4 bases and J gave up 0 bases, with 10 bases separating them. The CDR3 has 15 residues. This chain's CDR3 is CASSLNAANTGELFF. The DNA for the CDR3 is TGCGCCAGCAGCCTAAACGCTGCGAACACCGGGGAGCTGTTTTTT.

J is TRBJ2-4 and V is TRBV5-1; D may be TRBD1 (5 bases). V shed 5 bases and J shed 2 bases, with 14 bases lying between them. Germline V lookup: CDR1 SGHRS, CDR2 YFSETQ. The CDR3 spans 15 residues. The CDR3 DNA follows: TGCGCCAGCAGGGCCCTCCAGGGCTCCAAAAACATTCAGTACTTC. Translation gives CASRALQGSKNIQYF. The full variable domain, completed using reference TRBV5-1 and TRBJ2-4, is KAGVTQTPRYLIKTRGQQVTLSCSPISGHRSVSWYQQTPGQGLQFLFEYFSETQRNKGNFPGRFSGRQFSNSRSEMNVSTLELGDSALYLCASRALQGSKNIQYFGAGTRLSVL.

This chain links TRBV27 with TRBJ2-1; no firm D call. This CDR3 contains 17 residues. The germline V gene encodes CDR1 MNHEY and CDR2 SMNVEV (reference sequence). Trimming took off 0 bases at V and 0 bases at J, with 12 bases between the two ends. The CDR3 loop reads CASSLSYFPSSYNEQFF. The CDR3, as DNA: TGTGCCAGCAGTTTATCGTACTTTCCGAGCTCCTACAATGAGCAGTTCTTC.

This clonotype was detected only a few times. The CDR3 coding sequence is TGTGCCAGCAGCCCTAGACAGGGTCAGTACGAGCAGTACTTC. Translated, it gives CASSPRQGQYEQYF. The rearrangement uses TRBV5-5 and TRBJ2-7; 7 nucleotides align to TRBD1. This CDR3 has 14 residues. V lost 4 bases, J lost 4 bases, and 8 bases stayed unmatched. Germline loops: CDR1 SGHKS, CDR2 YYEKEE (reference sequence).

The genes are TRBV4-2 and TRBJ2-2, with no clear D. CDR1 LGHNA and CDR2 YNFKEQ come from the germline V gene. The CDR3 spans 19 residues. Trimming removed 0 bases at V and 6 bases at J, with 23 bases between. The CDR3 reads CASSQDRASSAPYAGELFF. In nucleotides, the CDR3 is TGTGCCAGCAGCCAAGATCGAGCCTCGAGCGCCCCTTACGCCGGGGAGCTGTTTTTT.

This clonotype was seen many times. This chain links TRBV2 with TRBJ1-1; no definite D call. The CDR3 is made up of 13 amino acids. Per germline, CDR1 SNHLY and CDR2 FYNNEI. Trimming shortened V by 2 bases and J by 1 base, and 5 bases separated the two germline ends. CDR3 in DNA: TGTGCCAGCAGTGAACTGCCGAACACTGAAGCTTTCTTT. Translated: CASSELPNTEAFF.

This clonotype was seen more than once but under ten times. CDR3 nucleotide sequence: TGCAGCGTTGCGGACGGGTACCAAGAGACCCAGTACTTC. As protein: CSVADGYQETQYF. This sequence joins TRBV29-1 and TRBJ2-5; D is undetermined. This CDR3 contains 13 residues. Looked up from germline, CDR1 is SQVTM and CDR2 is ANQGSEA. V lost 4 bases and J lost 0, with 9 bases in between.

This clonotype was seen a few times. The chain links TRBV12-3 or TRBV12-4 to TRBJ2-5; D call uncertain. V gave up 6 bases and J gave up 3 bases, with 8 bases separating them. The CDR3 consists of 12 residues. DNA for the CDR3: TGTGCCAGCAGACACTTTAAAGAGACCCAGTACTTC. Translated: CASRHFKETQYF.

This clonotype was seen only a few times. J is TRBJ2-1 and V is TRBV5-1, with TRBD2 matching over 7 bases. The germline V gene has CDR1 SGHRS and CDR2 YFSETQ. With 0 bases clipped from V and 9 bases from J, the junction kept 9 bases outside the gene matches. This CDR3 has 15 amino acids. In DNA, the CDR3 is TGCGCCAGCAGCTTGGCTGGCGGGAGAGGGGCTGAGCAGTTCTTC. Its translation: CASSLAGGRGAEQFF.